This T cell receptor (beta chain) was sequenced for a study of regulatory T cells in long-lasting Graves disease (dated by TCRdb to the early 2020s). Regarding the research as a whole: Persistent Graves' disease meant more than 5 years of antithyroid drug treatment with TSH receptor autoantibodies that stayed positive. Peripheral blood TCR sequencing and RNA sequencing compared persistent Graves' disease patients with newly diagnosed Graves' disease patients. Persistent Graves' disease patients in the clinical cohort had taken antithyroid drugs for about 10.3 years on average. A total of about 33 samples underwent TCR sequencing: about 13 from persistent and roughly 20 from newly diagnosed Graves' disease patients. The study took place in China and was registered as a clinical trial.

Taken with the paper, the label for time point translates to: persistent/refractory GD, antithyroid drugs over 5 years with positive TRAb. For both TCR sequencing and RNA sequencing, RNA was extracted from PBMCs in TRIzol. The diagnosis of Graves' disease was made according to American Thyroid Association guidelines. The patients came from an endocrinology department in Xi'an, China. Each patient gave about 8.1 milliliters of peripheral blood, collected in an EDTA anticoagulant tube. Ficoll Paque Plus density gradient separation was used to isolate PBMCs, and no further T cell sorting was done. An Agilent 2100 Bioanalyzer and agarose gel were used to assess RNA quality, and a NanoDrop 2000 was used to measure RNA concentration. The library was produced with multiplex PCR. Sequencing relied on an Illumina HiSeq 4000. iRepertoire HTBI primers and Arm-PCR amplification of CDR3 regions were used to construct TCR beta libraries. Gel purification was performed on PCR products prior to sequencing. In the paper's pipeline: Across samples, around 62 TRBV and 13 to 15 TRBJ segments were identified and used for gene usage analysis of CDR3 amino acid clonotypes. COPE and FqMerger were used to merge the filtered high-quality paired reads into contigs. BLAST was used to align contigs to IMGT TRBV, TRBD and TRBJ reference genes, with CDR3 defined following IMGT. Highly expanded clones were defined as clonotypes with a frequency above 0.1%. Shannon entropy was used to measure repertoire diversity, and the Gini coefficient was used to measure V-J evenness. A clonotype was considered public if more than one individual shared it. TCRdb itself trimmed the public reads at Q25 with fastp, ran MiXCR and retained productive beta chains. Every CDR3 protein is listed once, alongside the most common genes and DNA of its rows. The V and J calls were determined by TCRdb, not by the authors. The sample table records around 460,000 distinct CDR3 sequences; roughly 22% of these occur just once. 10% to 15% of the sample rests with the top ten.

A word on this clonotype: What antigen it recognizes has not been identified. The sample holds no much larger clone one base away, and base qualities are not on file.

Paper-wide results and their limitations: The small sample size was acknowledged by the authors as a limitation that may reduce accuracy. Sequencing and analysis were restricted to the TCR beta chain. Compared with newly diagnosed patients, patients with persistent Graves' disease had lower TCR Shannon entropy and fewer highly expanded clones, which suggests clonal expansion. Only peripheral blood was studied, because thyroid tissue, the primary lesion, was inaccessible. Patients with persistent disease shared more public clonotypes (fewer than 3,000) than newly diagnosed patients did (around 930). TRBV28, TRBJ1-2 and TRBJ2-5 were preferentially used in persistent disease, while TRBV20-1 and TRBJ2-1 were favored in newly diagnosed disease.

V has 5 bases trimmed and J has 4 bases trimmed; junction bases matching no gene number 10. The CDR3 sequence holds 14 residues, the cysteine and phenylalanine included. CDR3 DNA only is kept here, 42 bases in frame from base 1. CDR1 GTSNPN and CDR2 SVGIG were looked up in the germline V gene (reference sequence). The chain is assembled from TRBV30 and TRBJ1-1, with 7 junctional bases fitting TRBD1. The sequencing used peripheral blood mononuclear cells (PBMCs), collected when the disease was refractory, from a patient treated with antithyroid drugs. The clonotype originates from a female donor with Graves disease. The CDR3 region reads CAWAGTVTITEAFF. The sequenced DNA is TGTGCCTGGGCCGGGACAGTCACTATCACTGAAGCTTTCTTT.